The 21 T cell receptor beta chains given below trace back to one sample, sequenced in a study of blood T cell repertoires in COVID-19. TCRdb's table, derived via immunoSEQ multiplex PCR, lists solely in-frame clones and lacks some. The top ten clones hold about 37% of a sample with 130,000 to 150,000 clones, 87% of them seen once. The sample was peripheral blood. The receptors derive from a man in his fifties who had recovered from COVID-19.

V gene TRBV18 combines with J gene TRBJ2-7; possible D gene TRBD1, 7 bases. CDR1 is KGHSH and CDR2 is LQKENI in the germline V gene. Trimming cost V 1 base and J 0 bases, with 10 bases left between them. The CDR3 has 15 amino acids. CDR3 sequence: CASSPRGDSSYEQYF. Here the CDR3 DNA reads TGTGCCAGCTCACCACGGGGGGACAGCTCCTACGAGCAGTACTTC.

The chain is built from TRBV19 and TRBJ2-7, with D perhaps matching TRBD1 (6 bases). The V gene lost 7 bases and the J gene lost 2 bases, with 12 bases spanning the gap. The CDR3 runs to 13 residues. Germline-derived CDR1 and CDR2 are LNHDA and SQIVND (reference sequence). The CDR3 here is CASNQGMAYEQYF. Here the CDR3 DNA reads TGTGCCAGTAATCAGGGGATGGCCTACGAGCAGTACTTC.

This clone has only a few counts. The CDR3 sequence is CASSLEISRGGELFF. Written as DNA, the CDR3 is TGTGCCAGCAGCTTAGAAATCTCGCGGGGCGGGGAGCTGTTTTTT. This chain links TRBV7-2 with TRBJ2-2; D is possibly TRBD2 (6 bases). Germline V lookup: CDR1 SGHTA, CDR2 FQGNSA. Trimming shortened V by 1 base and J by 7 bases, and 13 bases separated the two germline ends. The length of the CDR3 is 15 residues.

As concerns this clone: Other DNA sequences of this sample code for an identical CDR3. The rearrangement uses TRBV6-2 or TRBV6-3 and TRBJ2-5; the D gene is possibly TRBD2 (5 bases). CDR1 MNHEY and CDR2 SVGEGT come from the germline V gene. Trimming took 2 bases from V and 2 from J, leaving 12 bases between them. The CDR3 loop spans 15 amino acids. The DNA for the CDR3 is TGTGCCAGCAGTTACCCCCGACGAGGGCAAGAGACCCAGTACTTC. It encodes CASSYPRRGQETQYF.

The sample holds a few counts of this clone. The chain has TRBV2 and TRBJ1-2; 7 bases line up with TRBD1. Germline-derived CDR1 and CDR2 are SNHLY and FYNNEI. The V segment lost 6 bases and the J segment 6 bases; nucleotides outside the gene matches: 7. This CDR3 is 13 amino acids long. CDR3 region: CASRGQGVHGYTF. CDR3 DNA sequence: TGTGCCAGCAGAGGGCAGGGGGTGCATGGCTACACCTTC.

This chain uses TRBV10-3 with TRBJ1-6; 7 nucleotides align to TRBD1. The ends lost 0 bases at V and 5 bases at J; junction bases unmatched: 4. This CDR3 is built from 16 residues. The V gene's germline CDR1 is ENHRY and CDR2 SYGVKD. In DNA, the CDR3 is TGTGCCATCAGTGAGTCGACGGGGACAGATAATTCACCCCTCCACTTT. As protein: CAISESTGTDNSPLHF.

The V call is TRBV28, the J call TRBJ1-1; D unresolved. CDR1 and CDR2 from the germline V gene are MDHEN and SYDVKM. V gave up 6 bases and J gave up 0 bases, with 20 bases separating them. The CDR3 spans 17 residues. CDR3 sequence (DNA): TGTGCCAGCAGGTCAGGTACTTTCGGGAGTATGAACACTGAAGCTTTCTTT. It translates to CASRSGTFGSMNTEAFF.

The chain links TRBV6-5 to TRBJ1-4; no clear D gene. CDR3 length: 12 residues. V was pared by 2 bases and J by 4 bases, with 2 bases between. The germline V gene encodes CDR1 MNHEY and CDR2 SVGAGI. In DNA form, the CDR3 reads TGTGCCAGCAGTTACCTTAATGAAAAACTGTTTTTT. Its translation is CASSYLNEKLFF.

The V call is TRBV6-6, the J call TRBJ1-2; D gene ambiguous. Trimming pared 0 bases from V and 3 bases from J, leaving 14 bases between. Germline V lookup: CDR1 MNHNY, CDR2 SVGAGI (reference sequence). This CDR3 has 16 amino acids. This CDR3 reads CASSYSAQAGDYGYTF. The CDR3 coding sequence is TGTGCCAGCAGTTACTCGGCCCAAGCAGGTGACTATGGCTACACCTTC.

V usage is TRBV30 and J usage is TRBJ1-1; D not resolved. Germline loops: CDR1 GTSNPN, CDR2 SVGIG (reference sequence). The CDR3 contains 14 residues. Trimming removed 3 bases at V and 4 bases at J, with 15 bases between. For the CDR3, the DNA is TGTGCCTGGAGGTACCCCTCTGGAGGCACTGAAGCTTTCTTT. It codes for CAWRYPSGGTEAFF.

The rearrangement joins TRBV5-5 to TRBJ1-5; possible D gene TRBD1, 5 bases. The CDR3 is 15 amino acids. V lost 4 bases and J lost 3, with 14 bases in between. In germline, CDR1 is SGHKS, CDR2 YYEKEE (reference sequence). In nucleotides, the CDR3 is TGTGCCAGCAGCACATACCCGGACATCAATCAGCCCCAGCATTTT. Its protein product is CASSTYPDINQPQHF. The full variable domain, with the rest looked up from reference TRBV5-5 and TRBJ1-5, is DAGVTQSPTHLIKTRGQQVTLRCSPISGHKSVSWYQQVLGQGPQFIFQYYEKEERGRGNFPDRFSARQFPNYSSELNVNALLLGDSALYLCASSTYPDINQPQHFGDGTRLSIL.

The rearrangement uses TRBV6-6 and TRBJ2-7, with 10 bases matching TRBD2. V was pared by 6 bases and J by 3 bases, with 11 bases of the junction left unmatched. The CDR3 extends over 16 amino acids. Germline V lookup: CDR1 MNHNY, CDR2 SVGAGI (reference sequence). The CDR3: CASRIAGTSAVYEQYF. DNA of the CDR3: TGTGCCAGCAGGATTGCCGGGACTAGCGCTGTCTACGAGCAGTACTTC.

The chain employs TRBV11-2 and TRBJ2-7, with D maybe TRBD2 (6 bases). The germline V gene encodes CDR1 SGHAT and CDR2 FQNNGV. Trimming stripped 1 base from V and 5 bases from J, with 12 bases between. The CDR3 sequence is 14 residues long. CDR3 sequence reads: CASSLGGVRNEQYF. CDR3 coding DNA: TGTGCCAGCAGCTTAGGGGGGGTGCGGAACGAGCAGTACTTC.

CDR3 residues: CASSYSLKTGYSNQPQHF. CDR3 DNA sequence: TGTGCCAGCAGTTACTCCCTAAAGACAGGATATAGCAATCAGCCCCAGCATTTT. The V call is TRBV6-2 or TRBV6-3, the J call TRBJ1-5, with D possibly being TRBD1 (6 bases). This CDR3 region has 18 residues. Germline values: CDR1 MNHEY, CDR2 SVGEGT. Trimming stripped 0 bases from V and 0 bases from J, with 15 bases between.

This clone showed up just a few times. This chain uses TRBV6-2 or TRBV6-3 with TRBJ1-1; TRBD1 matches at 7 bases. J gave up 1 base and V 5 bases, and 4 bases lay outside the gene matches. Germline CDR1 MNHEY, CDR2 SVGEGT. The CDR3 extends over 14 amino acids. CDR3 protein: CASSPTGRNTEAFF. CDR3 in DNA: TGTGCCAGCAGTCCGACAGGGAGGAACACTGAAGCTTTCTTT.

This chain uses TRBV6-5 with TRBJ2-1; TRBD1 is a possible D gene (6 bases). CDR1 and CDR2 from the germline V gene are MNHEY and SVGAGI. V lost 2 bases to trimming and J lost 4 bases, with 12 bases between them. The CDR3 runs 15 residues. The CDR3 protein is CASSYAGTPYNEQFF. The CDR3 DNA is TGTGCCAGCAGTTACGCCGGGACACCTTACAATGAGCAGTTCTTC.

This chain uses TRBV20-1 with TRBJ2-3; 10 bases fit TRBD1. V shed 3 bases and J 2 bases; nucleotides not matched to a gene: 8. The CDR3 spans 16 residues. Germline V gene data show CDR1 as DFQATT and CDR2 as SNEGSKA (reference sequence). CDR3 protein: CSASRADRGITDTQYF. The CDR3, as DNA: TGCAGTGCTAGTCGCGCGGACAGGGGGATCACAGATACGCAGTATTTT.

This clone was seen a single time. The gene calls are TRBV20-1 and TRBJ1-1, with 10 nucleotides matching TRBD1. V lost 3 bases to trimming and J lost 2 bases; unmatched junction nucleotides: 9. CDR1 is DFQATT, CDR2 SNEGSKA, per germline (reference sequence). The CDR3 totals 16 residues. As DNA, the CDR3 is TGCAGTGCTAGTAAGACAGGGGGCGTCGGAAACACTGAAGCTTTCTTT. Protein: CSASKTGGVGNTEAFF.

The chain is built from TRBV2 and TRBJ2-1, with TRBD1 matching 9 bases. After removal of 4 bases from V and 5 bases from J, the junction contained 6 bases not matched to a gene. The CDR3 has 15 amino acids. Germline V gene data show CDR1 as SNHLY and CDR2 as FYNNEI. The CDR3 loop reads CASSAGQGGHNEQFF. CDR3 bases: TGTGCCAGCAGTGCGGGACAGGGTGGCCACAATGAGCAGTTCTTC.

This clone was detected only once. The V and J genes are TRBV9 and TRBJ2-2; D possibly corresponds to TRBD1 (6 bases). V was trimmed by 1 base and J by 3 bases, leaving 16 bases between them. CDR1 is SGDLS and CDR2 is YYNGEE in the germline V gene. The CDR3 contains 17 residues. The CDR3 spells CASSVSLQGIYTGELFF. The CDR3 nucleotides are TGTGCCAGCAGCGTAAGTTTACAGGGTATCTACACCGGGGAGCTGTTTTTT.

The CDR3 sequence is CASTGTSGGITDTQYF. The DNA of the CDR3 is TGTGCCAGCACCGGGACTAGCGGGGGGATCACAGATACGCAGTATTTT. The chain is built from TRBV6-6 and TRBJ2-3; 15 nucleotides agree with TRBD2. The CDR3 runs to 16 residues. CDR1 MNHNY and CDR2 SVGAGI come from the germline V gene (reference sequence). V shed 7 bases, J shed 2 bases, and the junction held 4 bases outside the gene matches.